One and the same sample provided the 10 T cell receptor beta chains below, sequenced in a study of T cells in women clearing cervical HPV infection. Clones were sequenced by immunoSEQ multiplex PCR, and TCRdb holds only the in-frame ones, with some missing. In all, the sample yields about 32,000 clones. Sequenced: blood buffy coat. The origin of the receptors is a woman between 18 and 69 years old with a cervical HPV16 infection that either progressed to CIN3+ or cleared (not recorded which).

As concerns this clone: The read ends 3 residues early relative to the CDR3; the germline J gene fills the gap. The chain uses TRBV20-1 and TRBJ1-6; D is perhaps TRBD1 (6 bases). The ends were cut back, 3 bases at V and 7 bases at J, with 16 bases in the middle. From germline, CDR1 is DFQATT and CDR2 SNEGSKA (reference sequence). The CDR3 is 15 amino acids. CDR3 amino acids: CSASPTGHSNSPLHF. The CDR3 DNA, read in part, is TGCAGTGCTAGCCCGACAGGTCATAGCAATTCACCC.

CDR3 in amino acids: CASSPGFEGQPQHF. CDR3 DNA, as far as it was read: TGTGCCAGCAGCCCCGGTTTTGAGGGCCAGCCC. The V call is TRBV7-2, the J call TRBJ1-5; no clear D. Read coverage stops 3 residues before the CDR3 terminus; the germline J gene supplies the remainder. Germline CDR1 and CDR2: SGHTA and FQGNSA. V lost 5 bases to trimming and J lost 7 bases, with 15 bases between them. The CDR3 has 14 residues.

CDR3 bases read: TGTGCCAGCCTACAGGGCAGCTCCTACAATGAG. Amino acids: CASLQGSSYNE. The complete CDR3 sequence is CASLQGSSYNEQFF. The gene calls are TRBV2 and TRBJ2-1, with D maybe TRBD1 (6 bases). The read is 3 residues too short to cover the CDR3 end, so that end is filled in from the germline J gene. The length of the CDR3 is 14 residues. Germline values: CDR1 SNHLY, CDR2 FYNNEI. The V and J ends lost 8 bases and 0 bases respectively, with 11 bases between them.

On this clone itself: The sequenced fragment ends 3 residues before the CDR3 boundary, so the rest is inferred from the germline J gene. The V call is TRBV20-1, the J call TRBJ2-3, with D maybe TRBD2 (6 bases). The CDR3 has 11 residues. Germline CDR1 DFQATT, CDR2 SNEGSKA (reference sequence). The CDR3 spells CSARDRGTQYF. The sequenced CDR3 bases are TGCAGTGCTAGAGATCGGGGGACG.

Concerning this clone itself: The missing CDR3 end, 3 residues past where the read stops, is filled in from the germline J gene. This rearrangement joins TRBV9 to TRBJ2-3; D is unclear. The CDR3 is made up of 15 amino acids. From germline, CDR1 is SGDLS and CDR2 YYNGEE. With 1 base removed from V and 6 bases from J, the gap between germline ends came to 15 bases. CDR3 region: CASSVFSSSKDTQYF. The sequenced CDR3 bases are TGTGCCAGCAGCGTATTTTCTAGTAGCAAGGATACG. Using reference TRBV9 and TRBJ2-3 for the parts outside the CDR3, the full variable domain is DSGVTQTPKHLITATGQRVTLRCSPRSGDLSVYWYQQSLDQGLQFLIQYYNGEERAKGNILERFSAQQFPDLHSELNLSSLELGDSALYFCASSVFSSSKDTQYFGPGTRLTVL.

Points on this clone: Coverage ceases 3 residues before the CDR3 finishes, and the germline J gene fills in the end. The chain links TRBV18 to TRBJ1-2; TRBD1 might be the D (6 bases). The V gene's germline CDR1 is KGHSH and CDR2 LQKENI. The CDR3 contains 17 residues. Here the CDR3 reads CASSPPLWDTQRDDYTF. The DNA read from the CDR3 is TGTGCCAGCTCACCACCCCTTTGGGACACCCAGAGGGACGAC.

On this clone: The CDR3 end is not reached by the read, which stops 3 residues before it; the germline J gene fills it in. This sequence joins TRBV6-2 or TRBV6-3 and TRBJ2-1, with TRBD2 as a possible D gene (6 bases). Looked up from germline, CDR1 is MNHEY and CDR2 is SVGEGT. Trimming shortened V by 0 bases and J by 3 bases, and 15 bases separated the two germline ends. CDR3 length equals 17 residues. The CDR3 DNA, read in part, is TGTGCCAGCAGTTACTCCCCTGCTGGGGGGATCTACAATGAG. Residues: CASSYSPAGGIYNE. The entire CDR3 protein reads CASSYSPAGGIYNEQFF.

With regard to this clone: The CDR3 extends 3 residues past the end of the read, so its final part is completed from the germline J gene. The V call is TRBV18, the J call TRBJ1-1; TRBD1 is a possible D gene (5 bases). Germline V gene data show CDR1 as KGHSH and CDR2 as LQKENI. CDR3 length: 12 amino acids. CDR3: CASSPGAYEAFF. The covered CDR3 bases are TGTGCCAGCTCACCAGGGGCTTATGAG. Together with reference TRBV18 and TRBJ1-1, the CDR3 gives the full variable domain: NAGVMQNPRHLVRRRGQEARLRCSPMKGHSHVYWYRQLPEEGLKFMVYLQKENIIDESGMPKERFSAEFPKEGPSILRIQQVVRGDSAAYFCASSPGAYEAFFGQGTRLTVV.

The CDR3 reads CASSHNRGGFEAFF. The DNA read from the CDR3 is TGCGCCAGCAGCCACAACAGGGGTGGGTTTGAA. V usage is TRBV5-1 and J usage is TRBJ1-1; 7 bases fit TRBD1. The read ends 3 residues shy of where the CDR3 ends; the end is completed using the germline J gene. Per germline, CDR1 SGHRS and CDR2 YFSETQ. The CDR3 is made up of 14 amino acids. The V and J ends lost 4 bases and 7 bases, in that order; junction bases with no gene match: 10.

Of note for this clone: The missing CDR3 end, 3 residues past where the read stops, is filled in from the germline J gene. This chain connects TRBV20-1 to TRBJ1-4; a weak D match, TRBD1 (5 bases). CDR1 and CDR2 (germline): DFQATT, SNEGSKA (reference sequence). The CDR3 is made up of 14 amino acids. V was pared by 5 bases and J by 4 bases, with 14 bases between. The CDR3 is CSAPMDNNNEKLFF. The DNA read from the CDR3 is TGCAGTGCTCCCATGGACAATAATAATGAAAAA.